A selection of T cell receptor beta chains follows, all from one sample in a study of cytomegalovirus exposure and HLA in healthy donors. Profiled with immunoSEQ multiplex PCR; TCRdb holds only in-frame clones, not every one. The sample contains roughly 110,000 clones, about three quarters of which appear only once. Sequencing was carried out using PBMCs. The receptors derive from a woman aged 45-65 years in good health and CMV-seropositive. Each CDR3 is given with its conserved first and last residue. A D gene is named only where the DNA matches it firmly. For some rows the clone size is stated as once, few or many, or as a class when expanded; others skip it.

>NA|NA|TRBJ1-2|TRBV10-3|12
TGTGCCATCCGAGGGGGGGAACGGGGCTACACCTTC
CAIRGGERGYTF
>NA|NA|TRBJ2-7|TRBV15|14
TGTGCCACCAGCAGTGATGGGGGCAGGTACGAGCAGTACTTC
CATSSDGGRYEQYF
>TRBD1|NA|TRBJ1-5|TRBV28|15
TGTGCCAGCAGAACCGGGACAGGGCTCGATCAGCCCCAGCATTTT
CASRTGTGLDQPQHF
>NA|NA|TRBJ1-6|TRBV6-5|15
TGTGCCAGCAGTTACTCGTTAGGGGCAAGCTCACCCCTCCACTTT
CASSYSLGASSPLHF
>NA|NA|TRBJ2-2|TRBV7-3|14
TGTGCCAGCAGCTTTCAGGGTCCTGGCGGGGAGCTGTTTTTT
CASSFQGPGGELFF
>NA|few|TRBJ1-6|TRBV7-2|16
TGTGCCAGCAGCCCTAGTAGGGGACAACCAAGTTCACCCCTCCACTTT
CASSPSRGQPSSPLHF
>NA|NA|TRBJ1-2|TRBV7-9|14
TGTGCCAGCAGTGGGGGGGCCGGCGACTATGGCTACACCTTC
CASSGGAGDYGYTF
>TRBD1|NA|TRBJ1-1|TRBV7-9|13
TGTGCCAGCAGCAACACAGGGGGCACTGAAGCTTTCTTT
CASSNTGGTEAFF
>NA|NA|TRBJ1-2|TRBV6-6|15
TGTGCCAGCAGTTACTCGGGGACTTTTAACTATGGCTACACCTTC
CASSYSGTFNYGYTF
>TRBD2|NA|TRBJ2-7|TRBV28|17
TGTGCCAGCAGTTCCGTGACTAGCGGGGGGGCCAATTACGAGCAGTACTTC
CASSSVTSGGANYEQYF
>NA|NA|TRBJ1-1|TRBV7-3|13
TGTGCCAGCAGACTAGGGGGGGGCACTGAAGCTTTCTTT
CASRLGGGTEAFF
>TRBD1|few|TRBJ1-3|TRBV5-6|16
TGTGCCAGCAGCCCAAGACTGTCAGGGGGGGGAAACACCATATATTTT
CASSPRLSGGGNTIYF
>NA|NA|TRBJ1-1|TRBV27|13
TGTGCCAGCAGTTCACCCCGACAGGATGAAGCTTTCTTT
CASSSPRQDEAFF
>TRBD1|few|TRBJ1-2|TRBV27|19
TGTGCCAGCAGTCTAGGAGCCACAGGGGGCGAAAACCCGAGGGTTGGCTACACCTTC
CASSLGATGGENPRVGYTF
>TRBD1|NA|TRBJ2-4|TRBV6-1|20
TGTGCCAGCAGTGAAGCTGCCGGGACAGAGGCGACTGGGGCCAAAAACATTCAGTACTTC
CASSEAAGTEATGAKNIQYF
>TRBD1|NA|TRBJ1-4|TRBV28|15
TGTGCCAGCCTCGACAGGGGGCTCGGTAATGAAAAACTGTTTTTT
CASLDRGLGNEKLFF
>NA|NA|TRBJ1-5|TRBV5-4|15
TGTGCCAGCAGCTTGGAGCCCCAGGGAAATCAGCCCCAGCATTTT
CASSLEPQGNQPQHF
>NA|once|TRBJ2-1|TRBV28|16
TGTGCCAGCAGTTTACCACAAGGGGGAGGGGGCAATGAGCAGTTCTTC
CASSLPQGGGGNEQFF
>NA|NA|TRBJ1-2|TRBV18|14
TGTGCCAGCTCCCTCGCGGAAGTCTCCTATGGCTACACCTTC
CASSLAEVSYGYTF
>TRBD2|once|TRBJ2-2|TRBV6-6|15
TGTGCCAGCAGGCTAGCGGGGGGGAACACCGGGGAGCTGTTTTTT
CASRLAGGNTGELFF
>NA|NA|TRBJ2-1|TRBV11-1|14
TGTGCCAGCAGCTTGGGCCTAGCAAACAATGAGCAGTTCTTC
CASSLGLANNEQFF
>NA|NA|TRBJ1-2|TRBV2|13
TGTGCCAGCAGTGAAGGCCCGGGTGGAGGCTACACCTTC
CASSEGPGGGYTF
>NA|NA|TRBJ1-2|TRBV7-8|14
TGTGCCAGCAGCTCAGCAGGGGTACCCTATGGCTACACCTTC
CASSSAGVPYGYTF
>NA|once|TRBJ2-1|TRBV14|14
TGTGCCAGCAGCCAAGATCTGGGGGCTAGTGAGCAGTTCTTC
CASSQDLGASEQFF
>NA|NA|TRBJ2-7|TRBV11-2|16
TGTGCCAGCAGCTACCCTGGGGAGGCTGGGACCTACGAGCAGTACTTC
CASSYPGEAGTYEQYF
>TRBD1|NA|TRBJ2-4|TRBV28|15
TGTGCCAGCAGTCCCCCGGGACAGGGGCGAAACATTCAGTACTTC
CASSPPGQGRNIQYF
>NA|few|TRBJ1-2|TRBV10-3|12
TGTGCCATCAGTGAGGGGGGGGATGGCTACACCTTC
CAISEGGDGYTF
>NA|few|TRBJ1-1|TRBV21-1|15
TGTGCCAGCAGCATAGGAGAGGTCCTGAACACTGAAGCTTTCTTT
CASSIGEVLNTEAFF
>NA|NA|TRBJ2-7|TRBV5-6|16
TGTGCCAGCAGCGAGGGGAGACTAGTAAGCGGCTACGAGCAGTACTTC
CASSEGRLVSGYEQYF
>NA|few|TRBJ1-3|TRBV5-1|14
TGCGCCAGCAGCTTTGAGTTTTCTGGAAACACCATATATTTT
CASSFEFSGNTIYF
>NA|NA|TRBJ1-2|TRBV28|15
TGTGCCAGCAGTTCGGACGGGGAAAGGGTCTATGGCTACACCTTC
CASSSDGERVYGYTF
>NA|few|TRBJ1-4|TRBV10-3|14
TGTGCCATCAGTACGACAGGTCCGGGGGAAAAACTGTTTTTT
CAISTTGPGEKLFF
>NA|NA|TRBJ2-2|TRBV6-6|14
TGTGCCAGCAGTCAACAGGGCGACACCGGGGAGCTGTTTTTT
CASSQQGDTGELFF
>NA|few|TRBJ1-6|TRBV6-6|15
TGTGCCAGCAGTTATTACGCGGGAGATAATTCACCCCTCCACTTT
CASSYYAGDNSPLHF
>TRBD1|once|TRBJ1-4|TRBV19|14
TGTGCCAGTAGTCCGGGACAGGGTTGGGAAAAACTGTTTTTT
CASSPGQGWEKLFF
>TRBD1|few|TRBJ1-5|TRBV7-9|15
TGTGCCAGCAGCTTAGTGACAGGGCTCAATCAGCCCCAGCATTTT
CASSLVTGLNQPQHF
>NA|NA|TRBJ1-2|TRBV9|14
TGTGCCAGCAGCGAATCGACAGGCGACTATGGCTACACCTTC
CASSESTGDYGYTF
>NA|NA|TRBJ1-2|TRBV19|13
TGTGCCAGTAGTGGAAGGGGGAACTATGGCTACACCTTC
CASSGRGNYGYTF
>TRBD2|NA|TRBJ2-5|TRBV7-3|15
TGTGCCAGCAGCTTAACCGGGGGGGGCCCGGAGACCCAGTACTTC
CASSLTGGGPETQYF
>NA|once|TRBJ1-6|TRBV19|17
TGTGCCAGTAGGGGGGAGGGAGAGGCCATGGATAATTCACCCCTCCACTTT
CASRGEGEAMDNSPLHF
>TRBD1|once|TRBJ1-2|TRBV4-3|14
TGCGCCAGCAGCCGGACAGGGTCTAACTATGGCTACACCTTC
CASSRTGSNYGYTF
>TRBD1|NA|TRBJ1-3|TRBV6-5|15
TGTGCCAGCAGTGTGGGACAGGGGGCTGGAAACACCATATATTTT
CASSVGQGAGNTIYF
>NA|NA|TRBJ1-2|TRBV2|12
TGTGCCAGAATACAGGGAAACTATGGCTACACCTTC
CARIQGNYGYTF
>TRBD1|NA|TRBJ2-5|TRBV5-1|13
TGCGCCACCCGGGACAGGGGCCAAGAGACCCAGTACTTC
CATRDRGQETQYF
>NA|NA|TRBJ2-5|TRBV27|15
TGTGCCAGCAGTTTAGCGGGAATACCCCGAGAGACCCAGTACTTC
CASSLAGIPRETQYF
>NA|once|TRBJ2-7|TRBV5-4|14
TGTGCCAGCAGGTCCGGGACTGGGAATTCCGAGCAGTACTTC
CASRSGTGNSEQYF
>NA|NA|TRBJ2-2|TRBV5-4|16
TGTGCCAGCAGCTTGTATGTGATCGGAGGCACCGGGGAGCTGTTTTTT
CASSLYVIGGTGELFF
>TRBD1|NA|TRBJ1-5|TRBV18|14
TGTGCCAGCTCATCCCTACAGGGGACGGTACCCCAGCATTTT
CASSSLQGTVPQHF
>NA|NA|TRBJ1-2|TRBV7-2|15
TGTGCCAGCAGCTTAGCGGCCGGGAGCAACTATGGCTACACCTTC
CASSLAAGSNYGYTF
>TRBD1|NA|TRBJ2-7|TRBV7-8|20
TGTGCCAGCAGCTTAAGATCGACAGGGGTGCTCTTCGGACTCTCCTACGAGCAGTACTTC
CASSLRSTGVLFGLSYEQYF
>TRBD1|NA|TRBJ2-4|TRBV2|19
TGTGCCAGCAGTGAAAGCCCGAAGGACAGGGATGGTTCCAAAAACATTCAGTACTTC
CASSESPKDRDGSKNIQYF
>NA|NA|TRBJ1-2|TRBV5-6|13
TGTGCCAGCAGCTTGGGGGGCAGCTATGGCTACACCTTC
CASSLGGSYGYTF
>NA|NA|TRBJ2-2|TRBV7-3|16
TGTGCCAGCAGCTTAATGCGGGCGAAGAACACCGGGGAGCTGTTTTTT
CASSLMRAKNTGELFF
>NA|NA|TRBJ2-6|TRBV7-8|21
TGTGCCAGCAGCTTAATAACGGACCCAGGGAGGCAACCCTCTGGGGCCAACGTCCTGACTTTC
CASSLITDPGRQPSGANVLTF
>NA|NA|TRBJ1-3|TRBV9|15
TGTGCCAGCAGCGTAACAGGCAGTGTTGGAAACACCATATATTTT
CASSVTGSVGNTIYF